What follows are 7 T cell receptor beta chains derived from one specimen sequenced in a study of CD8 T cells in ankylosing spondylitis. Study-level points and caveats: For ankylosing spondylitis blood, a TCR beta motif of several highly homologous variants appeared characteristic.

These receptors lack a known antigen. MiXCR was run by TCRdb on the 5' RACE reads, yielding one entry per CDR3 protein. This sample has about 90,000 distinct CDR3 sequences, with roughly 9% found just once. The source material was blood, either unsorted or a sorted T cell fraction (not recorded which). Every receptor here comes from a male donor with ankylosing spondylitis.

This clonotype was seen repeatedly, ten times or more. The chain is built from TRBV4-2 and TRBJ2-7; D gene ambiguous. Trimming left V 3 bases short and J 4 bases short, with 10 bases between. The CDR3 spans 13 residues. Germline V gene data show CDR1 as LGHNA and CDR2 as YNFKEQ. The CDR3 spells CASSHSEQYEQYF. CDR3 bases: TGTGCCAGCAGCCACTCAGAACAGTACGAGCAGTACTTC.

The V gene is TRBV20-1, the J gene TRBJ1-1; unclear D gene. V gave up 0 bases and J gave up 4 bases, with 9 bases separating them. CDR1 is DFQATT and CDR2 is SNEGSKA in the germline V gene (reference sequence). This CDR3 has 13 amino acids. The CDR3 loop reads CSARDWVGTEAFF. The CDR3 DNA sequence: TGCAGTGCTAGAGATTGGGTAGGCACTGAAGCTTTCTTT.

The CDR3 coding sequence is TGTGCCAGCAGCTTAGATAATAGCGGAGCCTACAATGAGCAGTTCTTC. This gives the protein CASSLDNSGAYNEQFF. The V and J genes are TRBV11-2 and TRBJ2-1; D may be TRBD2 (6 bases). Trimming removed 0 bases at V and 2 bases at J, with 11 bases between. The CDR3 has 16 residues. CDR1 is SGHAT and CDR2 is FQNNGV in the germline V gene. Filled out from reference TRBV11-2 and TRBJ2-1, the complete variable domain reads EAGVAQSPRYKIIEKRQSVAFWCNPISGHATLYWYQQILGQGPKLLIQFQNNGVVDDSQLPKDRFSAERLKGVDSTLKIQPAKLEDSAVYLCASSLDNSGAYNEQFFGPGTRLTVL.

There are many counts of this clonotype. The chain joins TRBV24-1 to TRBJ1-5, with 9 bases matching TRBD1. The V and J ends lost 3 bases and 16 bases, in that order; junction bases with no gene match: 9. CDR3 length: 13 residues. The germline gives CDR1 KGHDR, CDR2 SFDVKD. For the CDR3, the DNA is TGTGCCACCAGTGATCACCGGGACAGGGAGTACCATTTT. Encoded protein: CATSDHRDREYHF.

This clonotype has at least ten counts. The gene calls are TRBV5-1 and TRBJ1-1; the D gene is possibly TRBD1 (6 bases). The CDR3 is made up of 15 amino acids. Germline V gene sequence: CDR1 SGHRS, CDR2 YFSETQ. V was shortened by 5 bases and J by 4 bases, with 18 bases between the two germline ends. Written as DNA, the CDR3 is TGCGCCAGCAGACCGTACGAGGGGGGGCTCACTGAAGCTTTCTTT. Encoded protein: CASRPYEGGLTEAFF.

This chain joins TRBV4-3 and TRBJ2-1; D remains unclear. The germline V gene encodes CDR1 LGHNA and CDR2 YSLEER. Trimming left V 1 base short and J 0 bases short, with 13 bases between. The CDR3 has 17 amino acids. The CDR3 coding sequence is TGCGCCAGCAGCCAAGGGGTCGGACCCACCTCCTACAATGAGCAGTTCTTC. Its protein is CASSQGVGPTSYNEQFF.

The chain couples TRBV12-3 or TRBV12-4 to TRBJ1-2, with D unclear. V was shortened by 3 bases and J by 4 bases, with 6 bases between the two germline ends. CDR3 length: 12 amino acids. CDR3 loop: CASSFVPYGYTF. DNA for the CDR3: TGTGCCAGCAGTTTTGTGCCCTATGGCTACACCTTC.